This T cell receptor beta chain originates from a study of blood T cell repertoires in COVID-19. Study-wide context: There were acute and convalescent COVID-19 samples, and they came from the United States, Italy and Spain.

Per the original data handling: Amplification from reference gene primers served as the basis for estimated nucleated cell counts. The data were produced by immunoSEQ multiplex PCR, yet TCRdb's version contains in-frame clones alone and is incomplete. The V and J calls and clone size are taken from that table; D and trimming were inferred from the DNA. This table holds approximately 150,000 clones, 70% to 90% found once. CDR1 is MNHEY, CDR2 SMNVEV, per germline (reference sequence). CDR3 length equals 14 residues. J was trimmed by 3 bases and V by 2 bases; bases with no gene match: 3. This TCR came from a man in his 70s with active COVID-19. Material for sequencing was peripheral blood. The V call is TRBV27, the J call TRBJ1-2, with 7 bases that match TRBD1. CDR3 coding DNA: TGTGCCAGCAGTTTAGGAGGGGGCGACTATGGCTACACCTTC. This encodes CASSLGGGDYGYTF.